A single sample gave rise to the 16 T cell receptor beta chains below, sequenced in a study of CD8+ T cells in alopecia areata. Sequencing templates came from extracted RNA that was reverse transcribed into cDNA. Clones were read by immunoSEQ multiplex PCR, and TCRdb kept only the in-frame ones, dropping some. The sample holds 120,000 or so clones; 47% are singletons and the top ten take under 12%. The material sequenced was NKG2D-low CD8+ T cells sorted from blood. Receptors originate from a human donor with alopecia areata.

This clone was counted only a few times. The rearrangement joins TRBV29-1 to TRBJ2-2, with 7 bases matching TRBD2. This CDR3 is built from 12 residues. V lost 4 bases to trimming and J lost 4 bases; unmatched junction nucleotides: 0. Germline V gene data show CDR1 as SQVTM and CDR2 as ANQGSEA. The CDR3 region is CSVGGSTGELFF. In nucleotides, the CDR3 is TGCAGCGTTGGCGGGAGCACCGGGGAGCTGTTTTTT.

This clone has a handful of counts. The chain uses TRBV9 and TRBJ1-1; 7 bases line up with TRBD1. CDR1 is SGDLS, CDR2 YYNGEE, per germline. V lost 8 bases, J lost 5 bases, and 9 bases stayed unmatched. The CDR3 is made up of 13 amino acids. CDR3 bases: TGTGCCAGGGACGACAGGGAAAGGACTGAAGCTTTCTTT. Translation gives CARDDRERTEAFF.

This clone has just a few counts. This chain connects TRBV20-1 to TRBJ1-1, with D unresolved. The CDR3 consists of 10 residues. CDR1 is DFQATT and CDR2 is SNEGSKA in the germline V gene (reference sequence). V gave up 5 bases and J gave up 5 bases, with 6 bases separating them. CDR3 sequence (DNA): TGCAGTGCTGTACGTACTGAAGCTTTCTTT. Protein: CSAVRTEAFF.

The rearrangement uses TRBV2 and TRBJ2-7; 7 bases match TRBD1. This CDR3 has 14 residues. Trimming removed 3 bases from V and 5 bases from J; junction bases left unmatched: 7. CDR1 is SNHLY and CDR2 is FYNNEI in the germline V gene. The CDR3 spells CASSELRGSDEQYF. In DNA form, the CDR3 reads TGTGCCAGCAGTGAGCTCAGGGGGAGTGACGAGCAGTACTTC.

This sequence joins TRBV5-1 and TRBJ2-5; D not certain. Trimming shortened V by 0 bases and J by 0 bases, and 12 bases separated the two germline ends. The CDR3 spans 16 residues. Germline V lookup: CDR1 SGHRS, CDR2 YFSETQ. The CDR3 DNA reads TGCGCCAGCAGCTTGGCTGGAGAGATGTACCAAGAGACCCAGTACTTC. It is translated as CASSLAGEMYQETQYF.

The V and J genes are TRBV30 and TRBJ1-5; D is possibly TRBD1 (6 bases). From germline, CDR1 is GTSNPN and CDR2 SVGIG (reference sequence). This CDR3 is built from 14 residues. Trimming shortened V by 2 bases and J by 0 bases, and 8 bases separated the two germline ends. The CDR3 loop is CAWSTGFSNQPQHF. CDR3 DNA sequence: TGTGCCTGGAGTACAGGGTTTAGCAATCAGCCCCAGCATTTT.

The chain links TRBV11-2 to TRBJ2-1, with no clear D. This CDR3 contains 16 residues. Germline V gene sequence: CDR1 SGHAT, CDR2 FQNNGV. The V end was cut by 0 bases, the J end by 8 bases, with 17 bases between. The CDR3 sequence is CASSLDLSGYAHEQFF. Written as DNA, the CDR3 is TGTGCCAGCAGCTTAGATTTGTCGGGCTACGCGCATGAGCAGTTCTTC. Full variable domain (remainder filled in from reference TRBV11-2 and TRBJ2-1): EAGVAQSPRYKIIEKRQSVAFWCNPISGHATLYWYQQILGQGPKLLIQFQNNGVVDDSQLPKDRFSAERLKGVDSTLKIQPAKLEDSAVYLCASSLDLSGYAHEQFFGPGTRLTVL.

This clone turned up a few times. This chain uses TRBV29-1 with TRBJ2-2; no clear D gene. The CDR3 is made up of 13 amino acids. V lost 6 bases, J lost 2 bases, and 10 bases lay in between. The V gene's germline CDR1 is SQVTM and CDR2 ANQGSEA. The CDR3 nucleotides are TGCAGCGTGACTCTTGGCAACACCGGGGAGCTGTTTTTT. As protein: CSVTLGNTGELFF.

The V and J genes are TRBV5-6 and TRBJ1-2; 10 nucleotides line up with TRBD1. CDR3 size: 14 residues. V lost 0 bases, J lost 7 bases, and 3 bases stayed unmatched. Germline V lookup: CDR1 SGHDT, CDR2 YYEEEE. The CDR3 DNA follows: TGTGCCAGCAGCTTGGGACAGGGGGCGCTTGGCTACACCTTC. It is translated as CASSLGQGALGYTF.

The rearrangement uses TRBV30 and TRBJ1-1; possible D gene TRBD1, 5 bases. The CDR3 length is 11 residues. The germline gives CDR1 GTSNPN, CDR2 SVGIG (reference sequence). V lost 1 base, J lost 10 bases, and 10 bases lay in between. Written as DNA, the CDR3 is TGTGCCTGGAGTGATGGGGCCGGAGCTTTCTTT. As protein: CAWSDGAGAFF.

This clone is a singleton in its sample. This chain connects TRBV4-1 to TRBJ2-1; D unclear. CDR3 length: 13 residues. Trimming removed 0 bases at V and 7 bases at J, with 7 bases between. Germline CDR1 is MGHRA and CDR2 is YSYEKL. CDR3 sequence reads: CASSQDNSNEQFF. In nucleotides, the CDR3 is TGCGCCAGCAGCCAAGATAACAGTAATGAGCAGTTCTTC.

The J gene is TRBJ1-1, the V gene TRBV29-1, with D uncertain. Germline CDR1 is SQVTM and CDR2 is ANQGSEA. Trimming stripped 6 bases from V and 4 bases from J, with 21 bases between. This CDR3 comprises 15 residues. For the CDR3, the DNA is TGCAGCGTCCTTTGGACGGTCGTGGGGTCCACTGAAGCTTTCTTT. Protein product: CSVLWTVVGSTEAFF.

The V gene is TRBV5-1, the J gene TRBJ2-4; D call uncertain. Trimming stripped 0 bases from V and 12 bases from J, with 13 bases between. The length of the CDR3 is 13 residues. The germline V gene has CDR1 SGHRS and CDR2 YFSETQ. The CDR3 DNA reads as TGCGCCAGCAGCTTGGAGTCCATTTCCGATCAGTACTTC. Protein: CASSLESISDQYF.

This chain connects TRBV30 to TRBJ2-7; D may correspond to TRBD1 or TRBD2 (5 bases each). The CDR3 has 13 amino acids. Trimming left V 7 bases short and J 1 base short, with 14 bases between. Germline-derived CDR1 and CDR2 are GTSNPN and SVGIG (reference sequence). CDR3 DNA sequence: TGTGCCTTAGGTGGGGCGGGTTCCTACGAGCAGTACTTC. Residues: CALGGAGSYEQYF.

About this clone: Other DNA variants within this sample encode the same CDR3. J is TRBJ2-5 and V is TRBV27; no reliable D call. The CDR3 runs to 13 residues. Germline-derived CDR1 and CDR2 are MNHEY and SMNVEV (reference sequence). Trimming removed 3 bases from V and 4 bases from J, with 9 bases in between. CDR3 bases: TGTGCCAGCAGTTTGGACCGAGGAGAGACCCAGTACTTC. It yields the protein CASSLDRGETQYF.

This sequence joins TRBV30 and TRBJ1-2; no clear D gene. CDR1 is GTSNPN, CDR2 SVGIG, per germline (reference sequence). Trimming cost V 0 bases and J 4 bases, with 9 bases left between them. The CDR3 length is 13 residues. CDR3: CAWSVTGGYGYTF. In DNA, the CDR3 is TGTGCCTGGAGTGTTACTGGAGGCTATGGCTACACCTTC.